Following are 8 T cell receptor beta chains from one sample sequenced in a study of T cell changes during pregnancy in multiple sclerosis. Data came from immunoSEQ multiplex PCR; TCRdb stores just in-frame clones and leaves some out. This sample has some 90,000 clones, with 90% to 95% found just once. Sequenced here: peripheral blood, sampled after pregnancy. These receptors were taken from a female donor in good health, enrolled as a control in a pregnancy study.

The chain employs TRBV29-1 and TRBJ2-2, with D possibly being TRBD1 (5 bases). Trimming stripped 5 bases from V and 2 bases from J, with 9 bases between. CDR3 length: 13 amino acids. Per the germline V gene, CDR1 is SQVTM and CDR2 is ANQGSEA. The CDR3, as DNA: TGCAGCGTTAATCAGGGAAACACCGGGGAGCTGTTTTTT. It translates to CSVNQGNTGELFF.

The chain employs TRBV7-3 and TRBJ2-1; TRBD1 aligns across 7 bases. V was clipped by 1 base and J by 2 bases; unmatched bases: 11. Germline values: CDR1 SGHTA, CDR2 FQGTGA. The CDR3 is 18 residues long. The CDR3 protein is CASSLKPLGQAAYNEQFF. CDR3 coding DNA: TGTGCCAGCAGCTTAAAGCCCCTAGGACAGGCCGCCTACAATGAGCAGTTCTTC.

In this sample, this clone turned up once. The chain joins TRBV19 to TRBJ1-2; weak D call: TRBD1 (5 bases). Between the trimmed V and J ends, which lost 5 bases and 2 bases, there was a span of 24 bases. This CDR3 is 18 amino acids long. Germline CDR1 and CDR2: LNHDA and SQIVND (reference sequence). The CDR3 coding sequence is TGTGCCAGTAGTGCGGCAGGGCGAGGTGGAGTAGGGAACTATGGCTACACCTTC. Translating it yields CASSAAGRGGVGNYGYTF.

This chain uses TRBV11-2 with TRBJ2-7; tentatively, D is TRBD2 (6 bases). The germline CDR1 and CDR2 sequences are SGHAT and FQNNGV. This CDR3 is built from 11 residues. The germline V and J ends were trimmed by 8 bases and 7 bases, with 12 bases remaining between them. CDR3 amino acids: CASAGSGEQYF. The CDR3 region has the DNA TGTGCCAGCGCGGGGTCAGGTGAGCAGTACTTC.

This chain uses TRBV13 with TRBJ2-2; TRBD2 agrees at 12 bases. Germline loops: CDR1 PRHDT, CDR2 FYEKMQ (reference sequence). With V trimmed by 6 bases and J by 7 bases, 15 bases remained unmatched. The CDR3 totals 18 residues. The CDR3 coding sequence is TGTGCCAGCAGTTTCGGACTAGCGGGGCCTAAAGAGGGCGGGGAGCTGTTTTTT. It specifies CASSFGLAGPKEGGELFF.

V and J are TRBV5-6 and TRBJ2-5; 9 positions match TRBD2. The CDR3 runs 16 residues. V dropped 2 bases and J dropped 4; count of bases not matched to a gene: 9. CDR1 and CDR2 from the germline V gene are SGHDT and YYEEEE. The CDR3 here is CASSFLRGGVVETQYF. The CDR3, as DNA: TGTGCCAGCAGCTTTTTGCGGGGGGGAGTGGTAGAGACCCAGTACTTC.

In DNA form, the CDR3 reads TGCAGCGGAAGACAGGGGGGAACTGAAGCTTTCTTT. Amino acid sequence: CSGRQGGTEAFF. The chain is built from TRBV29-1 and TRBJ1-1, with 9 bases identical to TRBD1. The CDR3 runs 12 residues. Losses at the gene ends were 7 bases for V and 5 bases for J; bases not matched to a gene: 5. CDR1 SQVTM and CDR2 ANQGSEA come from the germline V gene. The complete variable domain, with remaining parts taken from reference TRBV29-1 and TRBJ1-1, reads SAVISQKPSRDICQRGTSLTIQCQVDSQVTMMFWYRQQPGQSLTLIATANQGSEATYESGFVIDKFPISRPNLTFSTLTVSNMSPEDSSIYLCSGRQGGTEAFFGQGTRLTVV.

This clone was seen many times. The rearrangement links TRBV29-1 to TRBJ1-1, with 7 positions matching TRBD1. This CDR3 region has 15 residues. CDR1 and CDR2 (germline): SQVTM, ANQGSEA. The V segment lost 6 bases and the J segment 0 bases; nucleotides outside the gene matches: 10. CDR3 sequence: CSVVDRRIMNTEAFF. The CDR3 region has the DNA TGCAGCGTAGTGGACAGGAGAATCATGAACACTGAAGCTTTCTTT.